This TCR beta chain was recovered during a study of blood T cell repertoires in COVID-19. Study-wide background: The United States, Italy and Spain were the sources of the acute and convalescent COVID-19 samples. T cells, B-cell-depleted T cells, or PBMCs provided the cDNA or gDNA that served as material.

V lost 7 bases and J lost 6; bases outside the gene matches: 13. Germline assignment: CDR1 MNHEY and CDR2 SVGAGI. The CDR3 has 15 amino acids. The authors' processing: Researchers report that nucleated cell counts were estimated from reference gene primer amplification. Only in-frame clones appear in the TCRdb table, and some are missing; sequencing was by immunoSEQ multiplex PCR. D and trimming were read from the DNA, whereas the V and J calls and clone size are those reported in that table. This table holds about 41,000 clones, about 87% found once. Sequences were obtained from peripheral blood. This clonotype originated in a man aged 40-50 years with COVID-19, enrolled during active disease. V is TRBV6-5 and J is TRBJ2-5; 8 bases agree with TRBD2. The DNA of the CDR3 is TGTGCCAGCACGGGAGAAGCGGGGGCCAGTCAGACCCAGTACTTC. Its translation: CASTGEAGASQTQYF.